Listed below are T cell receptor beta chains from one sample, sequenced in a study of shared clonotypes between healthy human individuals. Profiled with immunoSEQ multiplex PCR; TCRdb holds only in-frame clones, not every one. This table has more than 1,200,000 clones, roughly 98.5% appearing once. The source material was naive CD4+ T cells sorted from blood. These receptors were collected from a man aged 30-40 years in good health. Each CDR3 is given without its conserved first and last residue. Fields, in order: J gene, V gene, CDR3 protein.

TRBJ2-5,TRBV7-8,ASSLGILAGRQETQY
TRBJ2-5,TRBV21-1,ASGQGQTQY
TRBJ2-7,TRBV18,ASSPPGQGYEQY
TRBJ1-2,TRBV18,ASSRGGGAPNYGYT
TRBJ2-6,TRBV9,ASSVGLAGGNPGANVLT
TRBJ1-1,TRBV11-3,ASSLGTGNTEAF
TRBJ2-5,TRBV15,ATSRDSLAGNQETQY
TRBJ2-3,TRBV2,ASTQGPSSTDTQY
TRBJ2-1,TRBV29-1,SVQIGTSGHYEQF
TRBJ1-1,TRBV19,ASSIRGPAEAF
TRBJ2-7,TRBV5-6,ASSLVAGGSSYEQY
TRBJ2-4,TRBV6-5,ASSYSRLLAKNIQY
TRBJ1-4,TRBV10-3,AISERVDEKLF
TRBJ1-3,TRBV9,ASSFGTGRENTIY
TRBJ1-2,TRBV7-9,ASSLESRGPEIPNYGYT
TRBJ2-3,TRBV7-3,ASSAGVTQY
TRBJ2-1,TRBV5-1,ASSSMGEREKGSAYNEQF
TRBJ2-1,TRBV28,ATHSGSSYNEQF
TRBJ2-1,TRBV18,ASSPPGSGRVNEQF
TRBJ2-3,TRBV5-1,ASSLAQVADTQY
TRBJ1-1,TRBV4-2,ASSQDALGRGTEAF
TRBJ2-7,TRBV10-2,ASSEGGRTYEQY
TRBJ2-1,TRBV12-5,ASGAQASGSYNEQF
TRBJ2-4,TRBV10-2,ASSPRSGRETKNIQY
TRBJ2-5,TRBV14,ASSQDLSGVSETQY
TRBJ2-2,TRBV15,ATSRDELPNTGELF
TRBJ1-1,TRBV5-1,ASSLYDRGGTEAF
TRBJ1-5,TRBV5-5,ASSLVISRDQPQH
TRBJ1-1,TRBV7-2,ASSLDRRIEAF
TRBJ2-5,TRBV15,ATSPRQQGQETQY
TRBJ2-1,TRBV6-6,ASSYSGLAGDEQF
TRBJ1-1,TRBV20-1,SALGRIEAF
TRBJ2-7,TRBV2,ASSTPGSKLYEQY
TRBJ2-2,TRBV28,ASSFWAKLAGGLTGELF
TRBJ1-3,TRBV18,ASSPQTGGENTIY
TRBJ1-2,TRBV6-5,ASSYSTPQGDYGYT
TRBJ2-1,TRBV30,AWSGLAGFDEQF
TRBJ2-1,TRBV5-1,ASSSWTGVGDNEQF
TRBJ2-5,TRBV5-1,ASSLTGVETQY
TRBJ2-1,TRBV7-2,ASSSRLAGGIQF
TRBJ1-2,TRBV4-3,ASSQDLGGQPANYGYT
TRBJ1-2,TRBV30,AWSVGPGYT
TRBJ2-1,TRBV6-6,ASNPSGLSYNEQF
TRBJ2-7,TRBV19,ASSSSGTSYEQY
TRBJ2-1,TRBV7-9,ASSARLETGF
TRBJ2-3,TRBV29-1,SVGLAVSGRFTDTQY
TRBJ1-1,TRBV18,ASSRKTGVDTEAF
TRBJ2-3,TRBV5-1,ASSRLAGGGDTQY
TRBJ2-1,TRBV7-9,ASSFWVLADNEQF
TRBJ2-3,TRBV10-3,AISGTSQVGVDTQY
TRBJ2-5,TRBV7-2,ASSHTGFQETQY
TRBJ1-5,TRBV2,ASHRNSNQPQH
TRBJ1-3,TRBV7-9,ASSPRTEAPGNTIY
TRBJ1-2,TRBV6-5,ASSYGQGARYGYT